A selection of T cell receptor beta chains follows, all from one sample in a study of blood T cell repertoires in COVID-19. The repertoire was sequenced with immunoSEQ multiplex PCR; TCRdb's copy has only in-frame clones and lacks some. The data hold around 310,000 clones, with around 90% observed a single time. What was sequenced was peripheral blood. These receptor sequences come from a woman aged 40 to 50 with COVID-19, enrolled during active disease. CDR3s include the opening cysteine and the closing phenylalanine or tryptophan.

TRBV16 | CASSRGGTDTQYF
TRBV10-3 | CAISDRTEGRGYGYTF
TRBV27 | CASSLISAGAYEQYF
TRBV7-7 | CASTLRAGENTGELFF
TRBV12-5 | CASGLLPFPQETQYF
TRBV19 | CASSIFALQGYTF
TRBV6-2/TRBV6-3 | CASSYWANTEAFF
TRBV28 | CASSPIQGNYEQYF
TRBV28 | CASSPGGSRTDTQYF
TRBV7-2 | CASSSTGWGEKLFF
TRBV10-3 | CAISVTSEVYEQYF
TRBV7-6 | CASSLNSQDQPQHF
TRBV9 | CASSPEGGGAPKNIQYF
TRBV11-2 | CASRRMGQPGEQYF
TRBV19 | CASSMSFGSGYTF
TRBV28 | CASSLSVPTFIPDRPYEQYF
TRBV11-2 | CASSLGGPNQPQHF
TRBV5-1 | CASSLRQGIKDEQYF
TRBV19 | CASSLPQGAGYTF
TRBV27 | CASSPRDTANYGYTF
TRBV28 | CASSFRGEMYGYTF
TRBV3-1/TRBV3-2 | CASSRDRGSTDTQYF
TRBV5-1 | CASSPPMETQYF
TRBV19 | CASSSLRGSGNQPQHF